Listed below are T cell receptor beta chains from one sample, sequenced in a study of cytomegalovirus exposure and HLA in healthy donors. Data came from immunoSEQ multiplex PCR; TCRdb stores just in-frame clones and leaves some out. The data hold fewer than 200,000 clones, with roughly nine tenths observed a single time. Material: PBMCs. These receptors originate from a woman aged 25-40 years in good health and CMV-seronegative. The CDR3 runs from the conserved cysteine through the conserved F or W. A D gene is named only where the DNA matches it firmly. Rows give clone size only sometimes, using once, few, many, or a class for an expanded clone.

NA	15	TRBV4-1	NA	TRBJ1-1	TGCGCCAGCAGCCAAGTAGAGACGGGGGACACTGAAGCTTTCTTT	CASSQVETGDTEAFF
NA	14	TRBV30	NA	TRBJ1-5	TGTGCCTGGAGTTTGCGTTCTAACAATCAGCCCCAGCATTTT	CAWSLRSNNQPQHF
TRBD1	15	TRBV5-4	NA	TRBJ2-7	TGTGCCAGCAGCTTGGAACGGACAGGTTTGGGGGAGCAGTACTTC	CASSLERTGLGEQYF
NA	11	TRBV5-1	NA	TRBJ2-3	TGCGCCAGCAGGGGAACAGATACGCAGTATTTT	CASRGTDTQYF
TRBD2	15	TRBV10-3	NA	TRBJ2-3	TGTGCCATCAGACAGCGGGAGGCTAGCACAGATACGCAGTATTTT	CAIRQREASTDTQYF
TRBD1	15	TRBV10-3	NA	TRBJ1-2	TGTGCCATCAGTGATGTAGACAGGGGGCCTGAAGGCTACACCTTC	CAISDVDRGPEGYTF
NA	14	TRBV7-6	once	TRBJ2-2	TGTGCCAGCAGCGGGACCACGAACACCGGGGAGCTGTTTTTT	CASSGTTNTGELFF
TRBD1	14	TRBV5-1	once	TRBJ1-1	TGCGCCAGCAGCTTGACAGGGGCGAGTACTGAAGCTTTCTTT	CASSLTGASTEAFF
NA	14	TRBV30	NA	TRBJ2-7	TGTGCCTGGAGTCCGGGACGGAGCTCCTACGAGCAGTACTTC	CAWSPGRSSYEQYF
TRBD1	14	TRBV15	NA	TRBJ2-7	TGTGCCACCAGCCGTCCGGGACAGGGCCACGAGCAGTACTTC	CATSRPGQGHEQYF
NA	12	TRBV5-4	NA	TRBJ2-2	TGTGCCAGCAGTCAGGGCCCCGGGGAGCTGTTTTTT	CASSQGPGELFF
TRBD1	16	TRBV19	NA	TRBJ1-4	TGTGCCAGTAGTGTGAACAGGGGCGCAACTAATGAAAAACTGTTTTTT	CASSVNRGATNEKLFF
NA	14	TRBV6-6	NA	TRBJ1-1	TGTGCCAGCAGTTCACCCGGGACGAACACTGAAGCTTTCTTT	CASSSPGTNTEAFF
TRBD1	14	TRBV27	NA	TRBJ2-7	TGTGCCAGCAGTTACGGGACAGGAGGGAAAGAGCAGTACTTC	CASSYGTGGKEQYF
NA	14	TRBV16	few	TRBJ2-7	TGTGCCAGCAGCCAATCTACCGGCTCCTACGAGCAGTACTTC	CASSQSTGSYEQYF
TRBD1	13	TRBV9	once	TRBJ2-5	TGTGCCAGCAGCGTACAGGGGGCCGAGACCCAGTACTTC	CASSVQGAETQYF
TRBD1	16	TRBV18	NA	TRBJ2-2	TGTGCCAGCTCACTTGGCGGACAGGGGAAATCATGGGAGCTGTTTTTT	CASSLGGQGKSWELFF
NA	15	TRBV6-5	NA	TRBJ2-2	TGTGCCAGCAGACCCCAGGGCGACAACACCGGGGAGCTGTTTTTT	CASRPQGDNTGELFF
NA	13	TRBV6-5	NA	TRBJ1-1	TGTGCCAGCACCAGAGGGGAGGGGAGTGGAGCTTTCTTT	CASTRGEGSGAFF
NA	14	TRBV5-6	NA	TRBJ2-5	TGTGCCAGCAGCCACGGGGACCTCCAAGAGACCCAGTACTTC	CASSHGDLQETQYF